This T cell receptor beta chain was observed in a study of beta chain features in type 1 diabetes. In the study overall: The examined sorted cells totaled fewer than 110,000,000 across samples. Overall study results and limits: A moderate, significant TCRB CDR3 shortening appeared in type 1 diabetes across four CD4+ subsets.

There are 15 residues in the CDR3. The germline V gene has CDR1 KGHSH and CDR2 LQKENI. The V end was cut by 0 bases, the J end by 0 bases, with 9 bases between. Staining for CD45RO/CCR7/CD25/CD127/CD95/CD27 allowed sorting of CD4+ naive, central memory, regulatory and stem cell-like memory cells. The study reverse transcribed the entire isolated RNA, so it sequenced expressed TCRB transcripts. Sequenced naive, central memory and regulatory T cell samples produced an average of roughly 3.9 million reads. Sequencing used immunoSEQ multiplex PCR; TCRdb keeps in-frame clones, though not all of them. The sample lists a few hundred thousand clones, approximately 9.9% occurring once. About this clone: The antigen remains undetermined. Other DNA sequences in this sample translate to the same CDR3.

The receptor was derived from a woman in her 30s in good health. The chain combines TRBV18 with TRBJ2-7; D perhaps matches TRBD1 (5 bases). What was sequenced was naive CD4+ T cells from blood. The CDR3 loop reads CASSPPGQLSYEQYF. The CDR3 nucleotides are TGTGCCAGCTCACCACCCGGACAACTCTCCTACGAGCAGTACTTC.